This T cell receptor (beta chain) was sequenced for a study of blood T cells in healthy people across ages. Whole-study findings and limits: Per million T cells, the diversity of TCR beta decreased roughly linearly as age advanced. Researchers said unsorted PBMCs prevented a conclusive naive versus antigen-experienced comparison.

About this clonotype itself: Its specificity is unknown.

Next came a second PCR, run for about 7 to 12 cycles, which used a sample-barcoded 5' primer along with a J-beta primer mix. Each cDNA was tagged by a template-switch adaptor containing 12 random nucleotides. TCRdb itself ran the 5' RACE reads through MiXCR, one entry per CDR3 protein. The sample has approximately 600,000 distinct CDR3 sequences, under 70% seen once; the top ten hold around 37%. Germline V gives CDR1 MNHEY, CDR2 SMNVEV (reference sequence). V was cut by 3 bases and J by 7 bases, with 16 bases left in between. CDR3 size: 14 residues. This rearrangement joins TRBV27 to TRBJ2-7, with a weak D call TRBD2 (5 bases). This TCR was recovered from a man in his 60s in good health. The sample consisted of blood. The CDR3 loop reads CASSLGPLRGEQYF. The CDR3 bases are TGTGCCAGCAGTTTGGGCCCCCTTCGGGGTGAGCAGTACTTC.